The rows below give T cell receptor beta chains drawn from one sample of a study of CD4 T cells in relation to SARS-CoV-2 and coronaviruses. Their antigen targets remain unknown. Produced via immunoSEQ multiplex PCR; TCRdb's table is partial and in-frame only. This table holds tens of thousands of clones, 72% found once. The material sequenced was CD4+ T cells from PBMCs, cultured in vitro. The receptors shown here come from a human donor in good health. Each CDR3 is given with its conserved first and last residue. Each record gives: D gene, V gene, J gene, clone size, CDR3 DNA, CDR3 protein. A D gene is named only where the DNA matches it firmly. Clone size is given for some rows only: seen once, a few or many times, or a class if the clone is expanded.

NA	TRBV19	TRBJ1-5	NA	TGTGCCAGTAGTATTCCGGGGGCGCGCAATCAGCCCCAGCATTTT	CASSIPGARNQPQHF
NA	TRBV5-1	TRBJ1-3	few	TGCGCCAGCAGCTTGAGTGATCCCGGAAACACCATATATTTT	CASSLSDPGNTIYF
TRBD2	TRBV5-6	TRBJ2-1	NA	TGTGCCAGCAGCTTGTGGGGACTAGCGGGAGGGTACGGCAATGAGCAGTTCTTC	CASSLWGLAGGYGNEQFF
NA	TRBV24-1	TRBJ2-1	NA	TGTGCCACCAGTGACGGGCAGGGGGGTAGGCAGTTCTTC	CATSDGQGGRQFF
NA	TRBV7-9	TRBJ1-2	few	TGTGCCAGCAGCTTAGCCAGTGGGAACTATGGCTACACCTTC	CASSLASGNYGYTF
NA	TRBV2	TRBJ1-2	few	TGTGCCAGCGAGATAGCCTATGGCTACACCTTC	CASEIAYGYTF
TRBD1	TRBV9	TRBJ1-4	NA	TGTGCCAGCAGCGTAGGGACAGGGTCAACTAATGAAAAACTGTTTTTT	CASSVGTGSTNEKLFF
TRBD2	TRBV20-1	TRBJ2-1	few	TGCAGTGCTAGTCCCCTTAGCGGGAGGAGTGGCAATGAGCAGTTCTTC	CSASPLSGRSGNEQFF
NA	TRBV7-9	TRBJ1-6	once	TGTGCCAGCAGCGGTGGGGCAGGGGCAGAACCCCTCCACTTT	CASSGGAGAEPLHF
NA	TRBV5-1	TRBJ2-1	NA	TGCGCCAGCAGCTTGGCTGGGGGAGTCTCCTACAATGAGCAGTTCTTC	CASSLAGGVSYNEQFF
NA	TRBV7-2	TRBJ1-5	few	TGTGCCAGCAGCCCTCCGGGGGGTGTAGGCAATCAGCCCCAGCATTTT	CASSPPGGVGNQPQHF
NA	TRBV29-1	TRBJ2-4	NA	TGCAGCGTTGATGATGCAGCCAAAAACATTCAGTACTTC	CSVDDAAKNIQYF
NA	TRBV18	TRBJ1-4	NA	TGTGCCAGCTCACCACCGTGGGGTAATGAAAAACTGTTTTTT	CASSPPWGNEKLFF
NA	TRBV5-1	TRBJ1-4	NA	TGCGCCAGCAGCTTGGACGGTTTGGCAGAATCAGGATTTGCAACTAATGAAAAACTGTTTTTT	CASSLDGLAESGFATNEKLFF
TRBD1	TRBV7-2	TRBJ2-7	NA	TGTGCCAGCAGCCCGGGACAGCTCCGACACGAGCAGTACTTC	CASSPGQLRHEQYF
TRBD2	TRBV19	TRBJ2-7	NA	TGTGCCAGTAGTATCTCCAGCGGGAGCGTATACGAGCAGTACTTC	CASSISSGSVYEQYF
NA	TRBV5-6	TRBJ2-5	once	TGTGCCAGCACCTTAATTCACCAAGAGACCCAGTACTTC	CASTLIHQETQYF
TRBD1	TRBV27	TRBJ1-1	NA	TGTGCCAGCAGTTATGGGACAGGGGTGATGAACACTGAAGCTTTCTTT	CASSYGTGVMNTEAFF